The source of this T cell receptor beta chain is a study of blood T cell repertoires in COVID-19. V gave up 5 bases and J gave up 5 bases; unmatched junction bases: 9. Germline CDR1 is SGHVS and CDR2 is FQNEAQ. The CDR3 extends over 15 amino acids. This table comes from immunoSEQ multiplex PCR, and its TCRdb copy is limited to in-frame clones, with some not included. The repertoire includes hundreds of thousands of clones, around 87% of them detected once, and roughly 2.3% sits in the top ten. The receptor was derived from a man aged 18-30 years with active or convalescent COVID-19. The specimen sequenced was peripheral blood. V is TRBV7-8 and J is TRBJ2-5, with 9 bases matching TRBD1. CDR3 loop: CASSTNRGRSETQYF. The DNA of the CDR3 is TGTGCCAGCAGCACAAACAGGGGGCGCAGTGAGACCCAGTACTTC.